The T cell receptor (beta chain) described here comes from a study of identical twins' blood T cells. Overall study findings and caveats: Twins reportedly had markedly more similar V usage than unrelated donors, even among out-of-frame TCRbeta clonotypes.

In this sample, this clonotype turned up a few times. Its antigen is currently unknown. Each TCR cDNA library carried sample-specific barcodes on both ends. Via MiXCR, TCRdb re-called the 5' RACE reads, giving one row per CDR3 protein. This sample has roughly 380,000 distinct CDR3 sequences, with roughly 27% found just once. This CDR3 contains 14 residues. Germline V gene lookup returns CDR1 MDHEN and CDR2 SYDVKM. Losses at the gene ends were 4 bases for V and 8 bases for J; bases not matched to a gene: 9. The chain has TRBV28 and TRBJ1-1; TRBD1 matches at 8 bases. Sequenced input: PBMCs. This TCR was recovered from a woman between 18 and 55 years old in good health. CDR3 loop: CASSSPSGGGEAFF. CDR3 nucleotide sequence: TGTGCCAGCAGTTCTCCTTCAGGGGGCGGGGAAGCTTTCTTT.